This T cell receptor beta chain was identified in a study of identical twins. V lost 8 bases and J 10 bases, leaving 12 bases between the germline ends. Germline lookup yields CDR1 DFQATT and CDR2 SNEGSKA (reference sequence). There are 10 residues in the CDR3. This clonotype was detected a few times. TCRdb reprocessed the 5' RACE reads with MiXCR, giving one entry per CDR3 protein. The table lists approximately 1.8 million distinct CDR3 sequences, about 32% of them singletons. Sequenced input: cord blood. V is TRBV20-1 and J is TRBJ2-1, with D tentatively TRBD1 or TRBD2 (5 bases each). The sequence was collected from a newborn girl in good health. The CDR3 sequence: CSPRGVEQFF. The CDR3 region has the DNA TGCAGTCCGAGGGGCGTGGAGCAGTTCTTC.